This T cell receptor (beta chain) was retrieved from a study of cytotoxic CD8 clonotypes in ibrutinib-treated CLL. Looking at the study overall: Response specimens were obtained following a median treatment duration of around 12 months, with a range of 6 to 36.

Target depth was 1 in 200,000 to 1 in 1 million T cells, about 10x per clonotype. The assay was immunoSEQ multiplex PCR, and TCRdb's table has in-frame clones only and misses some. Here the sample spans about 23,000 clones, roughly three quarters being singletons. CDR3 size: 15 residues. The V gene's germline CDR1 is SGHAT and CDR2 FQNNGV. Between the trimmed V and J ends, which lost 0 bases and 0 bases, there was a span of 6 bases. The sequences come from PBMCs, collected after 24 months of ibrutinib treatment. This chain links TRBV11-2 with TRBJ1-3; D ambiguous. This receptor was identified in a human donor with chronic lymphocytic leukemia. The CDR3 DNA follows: TGTGCCAGCAGCTTAGACCTCAGCTCTGGAAACACCATATATTTT. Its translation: CASSLDLSSGNTIYF.